This is a list of T cell receptor beta chains from one sample in a study of CD8+ T cells in alopecia areata. The table came from immunoSEQ multiplex PCR; TCRdb's copy has only in-frame clones and leaves some out. The sample has over 85,000 clones, roughly 42% seen once. Sequenced input: CD4+ T cells sorted from blood. The receptor set was obtained from a human donor with alopecia areata. Both conserved end residues are part of each CDR3. The D gene is left open where the match is weak. For some rows the clone size is stated as once, few or many, or as a class when expanded; others skip it.

V gene: TRBV29-1
clone size: .
D gene: .
J gene: TRBJ2-5
CDR3 protein: CSVELTGKETQYF
CDR3 DNA: TGCAGCGTTGAATTAACAGGGAAAGAGACCCAGTACTTC

V gene: TRBV2
clone size: .
D gene: .
J gene: TRBJ2-2
CDR3 protein: CASSVDYRDTGELFF
CDR3 DNA: TGTGCCAGCAGCGTCGACTACAGGGACACCGGGGAGCTGTTTTTT

V gene: TRBV28
clone size: .
D gene: .
J gene: TRBJ2-7
CDR3 protein: CASRESSYEQYF
CDR3 DNA: TGTGCCAGCAGAGAGAGCTCCTACGAGCAGTACTTC

V gene: TRBV14
clone size: .
D gene: TRBD1
J gene: TRBJ1-2
CDR3 protein: CASSLNSGTGGGYTF
CDR3 DNA: TGTGCCAGCAGCCTTAATTCCGGGACAGGGGGCGGCTACACCTTC

V gene: TRBV29-1
clone size: few
D gene: TRBD1
J gene: TRBJ2-7
CDR3 protein: CSAGTGSYEQYF
CDR3 DNA: TGCAGCGCCGGGACAGGGAGCTACGAGCAGTACTTC

V gene: TRBV29-1
clone size: .
D gene: .
J gene: TRBJ2-7
CDR3 protein: CSVGSTGGYEQYF
CDR3 DNA: TGCAGCGTCGGTTCGACAGGTGGCTACGAGCAGTACTTC

V gene: TRBV29-1
clone size: .
D gene: .
J gene: TRBJ1-1
CDR3 protein: CSDTEAFF
CDR3 DNA: TGCAGCGACACTGAAGCTTTCTTT

V gene: TRBV11-2
clone size: .
D gene: .
J gene: TRBJ2-3
CDR3 protein: CASSSVLRTDTQYF
CDR3 DNA: TGTGCCAGCAGCTCCGTTTTGCGCACAGATACGCAGTATTTT

V gene: TRBV29-1
clone size: few
D gene: TRBD1
J gene: TRBJ1-4
CDR3 protein: CSVSGTGSEKLFF
CDR3 DNA: TGCAGCGTTTCCGGGACAGGGTCCGAAAAACTGTTTTTT

V gene: TRBV29-1
clone size: .
D gene: .
J gene: TRBJ2-7
CDR3 protein: CSVVGLREGEQYF
CDR3 DNA: TGCAGCGTTGTGGGCCTTCGTGAGGGGGAGCAGTACTTC

V gene: TRBV7-2
clone size: .
D gene: TRBD2
J gene: TRBJ2-7
CDR3 protein: CASSTRQGTSAYEQYF
CDR3 DNA: TGTGCCAGCAGCACACGACAGGGGACTAGCGCTTACGAGCAGTACTTC

V gene: TRBV30
clone size: .
D gene: .
J gene: TRBJ1-2
CDR3 protein: CAWTPRAYGYTF
CDR3 DNA: TGTGCCTGGACACCCCGGGCCTATGGCTACACCTTC

V gene: TRBV4-1
clone size: .
D gene: TRBD2
J gene: TRBJ2-7
CDR3 protein: CASSRAGLSGEQYF
CDR3 DNA: TGCGCCAGCAGCAGAGCGGGACTATCGGGGGAGCAGTACTTC

V gene: TRBV30
clone size: .
D gene: .
J gene: TRBJ2-2
CDR3 protein: CAWSGGRSGELFF
CDR3 DNA: TGTGCCTGGAGTGGGGGGCGCAGCGGGGAGCTGTTTTTT

V gene: TRBV29-1
clone size: few
D gene: .
J gene: TRBJ2-7
CDR3 protein: CSVAAKLSYEQYF
CDR3 DNA: TGCAGCGTTGCCGCAAAACTATCCTACGAGCAGTACTTC

V gene: TRBV30
clone size: .
D gene: TRBD2
J gene: TRBJ2-5
CDR3 protein: CAWSVYRLAGTPQYF
CDR3 DNA: TGTGCCTGGAGTGTATATCGGCTAGCGGGGACTCCCCAGTACTTC

V gene: TRBV6-5
clone size: once
D gene: .
J gene: TRBJ2-7
CDR3 protein: CASSYGALVGYEQYF
CDR3 DNA: TGTGCCAGCAGTTACGGGGCCCTCGTCGGGTACGAGCAGTACTTC

V gene: TRBV4-3
clone size: .
D gene: .
J gene: TRBJ2-3
CDR3 protein: CASSQGYEGNTQYF
CDR3 DNA: TGCGCCAGCAGCCAAGGTTATGAGGGGAATACGCAGTATTTT

V gene: TRBV2
clone size: .
D gene: .
J gene: TRBJ2-1
CDR3 protein: CASSEGPARGEQFF
CDR3 DNA: TGTGCCAGCAGTGAGGGCCCCGCCCGGGGTGAGCAGTTCTTC